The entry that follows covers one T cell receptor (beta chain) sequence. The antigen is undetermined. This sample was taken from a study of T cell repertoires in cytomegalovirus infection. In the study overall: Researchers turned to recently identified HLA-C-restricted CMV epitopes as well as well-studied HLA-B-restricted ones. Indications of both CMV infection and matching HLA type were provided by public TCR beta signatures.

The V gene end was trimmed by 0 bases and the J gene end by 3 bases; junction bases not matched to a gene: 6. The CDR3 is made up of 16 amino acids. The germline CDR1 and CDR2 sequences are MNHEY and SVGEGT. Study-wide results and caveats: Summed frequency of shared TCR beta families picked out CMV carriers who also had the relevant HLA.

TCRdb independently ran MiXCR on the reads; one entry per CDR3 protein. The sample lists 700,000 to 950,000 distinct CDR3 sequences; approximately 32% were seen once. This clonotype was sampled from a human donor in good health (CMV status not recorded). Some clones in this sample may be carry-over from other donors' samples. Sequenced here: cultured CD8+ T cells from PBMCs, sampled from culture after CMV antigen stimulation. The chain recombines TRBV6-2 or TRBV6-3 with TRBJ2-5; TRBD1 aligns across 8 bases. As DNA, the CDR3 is TGTGCCAGCAGTTACTCGGATATGGGACAGGAAGAGACCCAGTACTTC. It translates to CASSYSDMGQEETQYF.